This TCR beta chain was retrieved from a study of blood T cell repertoires in COVID-19. Study in general: PBMCs, B-cell-depleted T cells, or T cells provided the cDNA or gDNA that made up the material.

J gave up 6 bases and V 3 bases, and 8 bases lay outside the gene matches. CDR1 is SGDLS, CDR2 YYNGEE, per germline. This CDR3 is 15 amino acids long. The table came from immunoSEQ multiplex PCR; TCRdb's copy has only in-frame clones and leaves some out. The table has about 160,000 clones, about 85% seen once. Material for sequencing was peripheral blood. J is TRBJ1-5 and V is TRBV9; 8 nucleotides align to TRBD1. This clonotype was sampled from a woman between 50 and 59 years old with COVID-19, enrolled during active disease. DNA of the CDR3: TGTGCCAGCAGCGGCGGACAGGGCGATTTTCAGCCCCAGCATTTT. Its translation: CASSGGQGDFQPQHF. Full variable domain (remainder filled in from reference TRBV9 and TRBJ1-5): DSGVTQTPKHLITATGQRVTLRCSPRSGDLSVYWYQQSLDQGLQFLIQYYNGEERAKGNILERFSAQQFPDLHSELNLSSLELGDSALYFCASSGGQGDFQPQHFGDGTRLSIL.